The present TCR beta chain was sequenced within a study of radiation and T cells in renal cell carcinoma. As to time point: blood 4 weeks post-SBRT, at nephrectomy. The sample's treatment: 15 Gy SBRT to primary tumor, nephrectomy 4 weeks later. Serial blood draws occurred at baseline and 2 and 4 weeks post-SBRT. Only in-frame clones appear in the TCRdb table, and some are missing; sequencing was by immunoSEQ multiplex PCR. Of over 30,000 clones in the sample, approximately 84% were seen once. The CDR3 extends over 17 amino acids. Concerning this clone itself: The antigen remains undetermined.

Study-level findings and limits: Top tumor clonotypes rose in blood 2 weeks post-radiation, then contracted.

The sequenced sample was blood, obtained from a patient whose treatment included radiotherapy and nephrectomy. This chain links TRBV21-1 with TRBJ2-7; TRBD2 reflects the table's D call only, with no check against the DNA. TRBV21-1 is listed as a pseudogene. The sequence came from a man in his 60s with renal cell carcinoma. The CDR3 DNA follows: TGTGCCAGCAGCAAAGCTCGACTAGGCGGATTCTTGGGAGAGCAGTACTTC. It specifies CASSKARLGGFLGEQYF.